Listed here are 13 T cell receptor beta chains from one sample, sequenced in a study of blood T cell repertoires in COVID-19 (dated by TCRdb to the early 2020s). The library was prepared using the immunoSEQ multiplex PCR assay. The table comes from immuneACCESS by way of TCRdb, which keeps in-frame sequences with V and J called. Part of the clones is missing from these tables; in studies checked, under half for an unresolved V gene and the rest for unknown reasons. The sample contains over 200,000 clones, 88% of them found a single time. The top ten clones comprise 0.75% to 1% of the sample. The specimen was peripheral blood. The receptors here all came from a woman aged 35 to 49 who had recovered from COVID-19.

The rearrangement uses TRBV7-3 and TRBJ2-1; TRBD2 matches 9 bases. CDR3 length: 15 residues. V gave up 4 bases and J gave up 10 bases; unmatched junction bases: 11. Germline CDR1 reads SGHTA; CDR2 reads FQGTGA. This CDR3 is CASSSRAGGRGEQFF. CDR3 DNA: TGTGCCAGCAGCTCCCGAGCGGGAGGTCGGGGCGAGCAGTTCTTC.

V gene TRBV10-1 combines with J gene TRBJ1-1; TRBD1 agrees at 10 bases. CDR3 length: 14 residues. Germline values: CDR1 WNHNN, CDR2 SYGVQD (reference sequence). The V segment lost 11 bases and the J segment 4 bases; nucleotides outside the gene matches: 10. The DNA for the CDR3 is TGCGCCTTCTCCACCGGGACAGGGGCCACTGAAGCTTTCTTT. Protein sequence: CAFSTGTGATEAFF.

This clone has at least ten counts. The gene calls are TRBV11-3 and TRBJ1-1, with 7 bases identical to TRBD1. The V and J ends lost 4 bases and 2 bases, in that order; junction bases with no gene match: 7. The CDR3 has 15 amino acids. Looked up from germline, CDR1 is SGHNT and CDR2 is YENEEA. The CDR3 here is CASSSSGGFNTEAFF. As DNA, the CDR3 is TGTGCCAGCAGCTCCTCAGGGGGGTTTAACACTGAAGCTTTCTTT. Filled out from reference TRBV11-3 and TRBJ1-1, the complete variable domain reads EAGVVQSPRYKIIEKKQPVAFWCNPISGHNTLYWYLQNLGQGPELLIRYENEEAVDDSQLPKDRFSAERLKGVDSTLKIQPAELGDSAVYLCASSSSGGFNTEAFFGQGTRLTVV.

The chain is built from TRBV6-2 or TRBV6-3 and TRBJ2-5; possible D gene TRBD1, 7 bases. CDR3 length equals 15 residues. The V and J ends lost 2 bases and 4 bases respectively, with 14 bases between them. CDR1 and CDR2 from the germline V gene are MNHEY and SVGEGT. In nucleotides, the CDR3 is TGTGCCAGCAGTTACGGGGGCAGGGGGGTAGAGACCCAGTACTTC. Its translation: CASSYGGRGVETQYF.

The rearrangement links TRBV4-3 to TRBJ1-2; D not resolved. Between the trimmed V and J ends, which lost 2 bases and 5 bases, there was a span of 9 bases. Germline values: CDR1 LGHNA, CDR2 YSLEER. This CDR3 is 13 amino acids long. CDR3 coding DNA: TGCGCCAGCAGCCAACCCCGGGGTTATGGCTACACCTTC. Translating gives CASSQPRGYGYTF.

The V call is TRBV4-1, the J call TRBJ2-1, with 9 bases aligning to TRBD2. In germline, CDR1 is MGHRA, CDR2 YSYEKL. Trimming removed 5 bases from V and 5 bases from J; junction bases left unmatched: 10. This CDR3 spans 16 amino acids. CDR3 in DNA: TGCGCCAGCAGCGGGCCTAGCGGGGCCCTAAACAATGAGCAGTTCTTC. Residues: CASSGPSGALNNEQFF.

The J gene is TRBJ2-7, the V gene TRBV7-2; D might be TRBD1 (6 bases). Per germline, CDR1 SGHTA and CDR2 FQGNSA. This CDR3 contains 13 residues. V dropped 0 bases and J dropped 3 bases, with 6 bases sitting between them. CDR3 in amino acids: CASSLAGGYEQYF. The CDR3 DNA follows: TGTGCCAGCAGCTTAGCAGGGGGCTACGAGCAGTACTTC.

The chain links TRBV5-6 to TRBJ2-5; 14 nucleotides agree with TRBD2. Germline V gives CDR1 SGHDT, CDR2 YYEEEE. V lost 3 bases and J lost 5; bases outside the gene matches: 9. The CDR3 sequence is 17 residues long. The CDR3 loop is CASSWTGLAGAGETQYF. CDR3 nucleotide sequence: TGTGCCAGCAGCTGGACGGGACTAGCGGGAGCCGGGGAGACCCAGTACTTC. The full variable domain, its missing parts supplied by reference TRBV5-6 and TRBJ2-5, is DAGVTQSPTHLIKTRGQQVTLRCSPKSGHDTVSWYQQALGQGPQFIFQYYEEEERQRGNFPDRFSGHQFPNYSSELNVNALLLGDSALYLCASSWTGLAGAGETQYFGPGTRLLVL.

This clone turned up a few times. This chain joins TRBV12-1 and TRBJ1-5. TRBV12-1 is marked as a pseudogene. The CDR3 loop spans 17 amino acids. The CDR3 coding sequence is TGTGCCAGCAGCTCAACGGGGGGACCCAATAGCAATCAGCCCCAGCATTTT. Protein sequence: CASSSTGGPNSNQPQHF.

V gene TRBV18 combines with J gene TRBJ1-6; TRBD1 matches at 7 bases. Per the germline V gene, CDR1 is KGHSH and CDR2 is LQKENI. The J segment lost 6 bases and the V segment lost 3 bases, leaving 5 bases of the junction unmatched. The CDR3 runs to 15 residues. The CDR3 is CASSPRTGGNSPLHF. The CDR3 DNA reads as TGTGCCAGCTCACCCCGGACAGGAGGTAATTCACCCCTCCACTTT.

The chain employs TRBV7-9 and TRBJ2-7; tentative D call: TRBD2 (6 bases). This CDR3 contains 14 residues. CDR1 is SEHNR and CDR2 is FQNEAQ in the germline V gene (reference sequence). Trimming pared 2 bases from V and 3 bases from J, leaving 11 bases between. CDR3: CASSLPGLGYEQYF. The DNA for the CDR3 is TGTGCCAGCAGCTTACCGGGACTGGGCTACGAGCAGTACTTC.

This chain joins TRBV30 and TRBJ2-7; D not resolved. V lost 3 bases to trimming and J lost 3 bases, with 12 bases between them. CDR3 size: 13 residues. CDR1 GTSNPN and CDR2 SVGIG come from the germline V gene (reference sequence). CDR3 region: CAWRVRHSYEQYF. The CDR3 bases are TGTGCCTGGAGGGTACGCCACAGCTACGAGCAGTACTTC.

Note on this clone: This sample includes further DNA sequences coding for the same CDR3. V is TRBV18 and J is TRBJ2-3; a possible D gene is TRBD2 (6 bases). The CDR3 runs to 12 residues. Germline loops: CDR1 KGHSH, CDR2 LQKENI. Trimming shortened V by 2 bases and J by 6 bases, and 6 bases separated the two germline ends. The CDR3 is CASSPGGDTQYF. Written as DNA, the CDR3 is TGTGCCAGCTCACCAGGGGGGGATACGCAGTATTTT.